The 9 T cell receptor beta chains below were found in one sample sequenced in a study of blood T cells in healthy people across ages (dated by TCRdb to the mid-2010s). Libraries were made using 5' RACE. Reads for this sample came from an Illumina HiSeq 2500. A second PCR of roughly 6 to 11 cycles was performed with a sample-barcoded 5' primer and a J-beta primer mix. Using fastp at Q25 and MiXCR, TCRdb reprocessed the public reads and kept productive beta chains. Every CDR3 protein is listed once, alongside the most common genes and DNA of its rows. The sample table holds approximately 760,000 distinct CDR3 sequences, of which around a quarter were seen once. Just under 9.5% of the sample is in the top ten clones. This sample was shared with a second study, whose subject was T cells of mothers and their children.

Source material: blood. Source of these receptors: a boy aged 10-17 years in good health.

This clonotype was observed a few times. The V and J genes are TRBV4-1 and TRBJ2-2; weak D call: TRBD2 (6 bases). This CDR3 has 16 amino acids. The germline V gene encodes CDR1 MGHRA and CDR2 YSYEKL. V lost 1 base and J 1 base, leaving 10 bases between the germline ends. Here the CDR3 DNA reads TGCGCCAGCAGCCAAGGCGGGGTCGGGAACACCGGGGAGCTGTTTTTT. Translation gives CASSQGGVGNTGELFF.

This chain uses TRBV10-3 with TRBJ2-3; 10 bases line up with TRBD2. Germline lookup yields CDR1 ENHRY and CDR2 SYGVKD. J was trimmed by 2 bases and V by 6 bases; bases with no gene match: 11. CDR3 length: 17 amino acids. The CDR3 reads CAIRRTSGGDNTDTQYF. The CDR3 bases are TGTGCCATCAGAAGGACGAGCGGGGGGGACAACACAGATACGCAGTATTTT.

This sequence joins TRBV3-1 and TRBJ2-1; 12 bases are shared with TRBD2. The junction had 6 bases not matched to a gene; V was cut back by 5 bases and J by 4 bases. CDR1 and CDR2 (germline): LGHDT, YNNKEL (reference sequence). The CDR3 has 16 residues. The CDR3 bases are TGTGCCAGCAGCATGCGACTAGCGGGAGAGTACAATGAGCAGTTCTTC. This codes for CASSMRLAGEYNEQFF.

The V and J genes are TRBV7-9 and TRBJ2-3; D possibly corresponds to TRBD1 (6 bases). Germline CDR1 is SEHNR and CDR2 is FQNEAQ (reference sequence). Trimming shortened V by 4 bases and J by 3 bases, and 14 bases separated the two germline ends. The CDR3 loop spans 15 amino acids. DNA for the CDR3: TGTGCCAGCAGCTCCCTTGGGCAGGGGACAGATACGCAGTATTTT. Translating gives CASSSLGQGTDTQYF.

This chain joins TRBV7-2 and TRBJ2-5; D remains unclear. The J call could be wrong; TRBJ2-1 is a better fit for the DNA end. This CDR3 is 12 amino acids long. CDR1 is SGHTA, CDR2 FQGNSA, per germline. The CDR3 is CASSHPNGEQFF. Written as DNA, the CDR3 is TGTGCCAGCAGCCACCCCAACGGTGAGCAGTTCTTC.

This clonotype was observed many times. This CDR3 reads CASSLQPSSNEQFF. The CDR3 DNA reads TGTGCCAGCAGCTTGCAGCCTTCGTCCAATGAGCAGTTCTTC. The chain links TRBV7-9 to TRBJ2-1; D is ambiguous. Deletions cut 3 bases from V and 6 bases from J, with 12 bases between. Germline CDR1 SEHNR, CDR2 FQNEAQ (reference sequence). The CDR3 consists of 14 residues.

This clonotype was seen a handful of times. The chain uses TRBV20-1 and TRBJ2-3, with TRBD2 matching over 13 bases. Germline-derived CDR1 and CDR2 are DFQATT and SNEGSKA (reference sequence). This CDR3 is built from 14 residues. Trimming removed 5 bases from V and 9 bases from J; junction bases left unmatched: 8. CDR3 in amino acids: CSADHTSGRETQYF. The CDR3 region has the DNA TGCAGTGCTGATCATACTAGCGGGAGGGAAACGCAGTATTTT.

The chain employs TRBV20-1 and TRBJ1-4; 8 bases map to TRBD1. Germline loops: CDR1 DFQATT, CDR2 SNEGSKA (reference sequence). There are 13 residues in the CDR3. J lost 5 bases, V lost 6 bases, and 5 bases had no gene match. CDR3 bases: TGCAGTGCGCTCAGGGGGCGAAATGAAAAACTGTTTTTT. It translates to CSALRGRNEKLFF.

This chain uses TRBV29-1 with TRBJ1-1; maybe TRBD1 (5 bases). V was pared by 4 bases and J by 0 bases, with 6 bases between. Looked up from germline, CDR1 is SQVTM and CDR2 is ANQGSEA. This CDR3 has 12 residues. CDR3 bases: TGCAGCGTTGCAGGGTTGAACACTGAAGCTTTCTTT. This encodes CSVAGLNTEAFF.